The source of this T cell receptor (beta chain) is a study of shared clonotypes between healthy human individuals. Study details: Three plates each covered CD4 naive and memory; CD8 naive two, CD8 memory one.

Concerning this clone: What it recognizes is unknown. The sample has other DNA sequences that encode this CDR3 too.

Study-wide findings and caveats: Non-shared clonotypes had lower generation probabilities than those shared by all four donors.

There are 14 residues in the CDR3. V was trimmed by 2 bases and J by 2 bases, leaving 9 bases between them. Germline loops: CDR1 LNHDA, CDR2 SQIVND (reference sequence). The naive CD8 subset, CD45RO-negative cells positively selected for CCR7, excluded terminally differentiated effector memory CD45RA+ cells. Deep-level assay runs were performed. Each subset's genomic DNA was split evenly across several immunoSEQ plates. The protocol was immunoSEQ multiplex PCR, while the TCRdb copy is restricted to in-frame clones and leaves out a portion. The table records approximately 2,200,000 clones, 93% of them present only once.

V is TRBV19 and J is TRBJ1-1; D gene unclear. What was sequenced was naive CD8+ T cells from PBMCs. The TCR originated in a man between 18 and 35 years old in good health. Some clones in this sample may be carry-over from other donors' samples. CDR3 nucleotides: TGTGCCAGTAGTATAAGGACGGCAAACACTGAAGCTTTCTTT. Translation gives CASSIRTANTEAFF.